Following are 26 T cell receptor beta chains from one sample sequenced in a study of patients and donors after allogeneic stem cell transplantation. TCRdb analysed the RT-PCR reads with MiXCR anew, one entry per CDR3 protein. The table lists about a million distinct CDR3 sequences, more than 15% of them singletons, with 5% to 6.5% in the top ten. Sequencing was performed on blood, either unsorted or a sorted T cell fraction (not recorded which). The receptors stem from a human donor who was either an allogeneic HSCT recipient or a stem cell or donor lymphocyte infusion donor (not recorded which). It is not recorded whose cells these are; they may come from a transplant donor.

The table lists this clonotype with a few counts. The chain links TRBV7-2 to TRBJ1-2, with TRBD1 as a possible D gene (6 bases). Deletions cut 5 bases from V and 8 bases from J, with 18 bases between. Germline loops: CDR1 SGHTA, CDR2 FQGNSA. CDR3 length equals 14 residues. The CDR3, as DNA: TGTGCCAGCAGCCCACAGGGCAGGGGCGAAGGCTACACCTTC. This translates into CASSPQGRGEGYTF.

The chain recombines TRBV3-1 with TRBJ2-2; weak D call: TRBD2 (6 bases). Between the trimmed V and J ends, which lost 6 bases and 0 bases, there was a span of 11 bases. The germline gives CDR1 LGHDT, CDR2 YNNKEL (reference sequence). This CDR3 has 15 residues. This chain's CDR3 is CASRISGTNTGELFF. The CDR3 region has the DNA TGTGCCAGCAGGATTAGCGGAACGAACACCGGGGAGCTGTTTTTT.

The chain's CDR3 is CASNRGGPDTQYF. As DNA, the CDR3 is TGTGCCTCCAATCGGGGGGGGCCGGATACGCAGTATTTT. The chain uses TRBV7-2 and TRBJ2-3, with 8 bases that match TRBD2. The CDR3 loop spans 13 amino acids. Germline CDR1 reads SGHTA; CDR2 reads FQGNSA. V shed 11 bases, J shed 6 bases, and the junction held 10 bases outside the gene matches.

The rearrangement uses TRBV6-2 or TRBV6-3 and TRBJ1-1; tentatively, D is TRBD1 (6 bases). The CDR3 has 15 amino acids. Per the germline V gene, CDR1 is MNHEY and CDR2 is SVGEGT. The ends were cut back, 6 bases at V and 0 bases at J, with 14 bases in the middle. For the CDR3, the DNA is TGTGCCAGCAGACCGGACAGTTTCCTGAACACTGAAGCTTTCTTT. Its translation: CASRPDSFLNTEAFF.

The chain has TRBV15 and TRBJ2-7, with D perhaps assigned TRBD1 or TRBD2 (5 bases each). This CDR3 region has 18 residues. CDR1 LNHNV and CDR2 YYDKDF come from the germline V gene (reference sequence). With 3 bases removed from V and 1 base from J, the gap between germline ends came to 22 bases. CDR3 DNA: TGTGCCACCAGCAGGGAATACCAAACGGGACCTAGGTCCTACGAGCAGTACTTC. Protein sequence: CATSREYQTGPRSYEQYF.

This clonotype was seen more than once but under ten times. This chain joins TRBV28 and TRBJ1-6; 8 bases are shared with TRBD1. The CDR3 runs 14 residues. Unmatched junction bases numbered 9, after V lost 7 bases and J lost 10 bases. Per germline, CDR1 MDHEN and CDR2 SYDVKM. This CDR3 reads CASKDRAAGSPLHF. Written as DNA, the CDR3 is TGTGCCAGCAAGGACAGGGCTGCGGGATCACCCCTCCACTTT.

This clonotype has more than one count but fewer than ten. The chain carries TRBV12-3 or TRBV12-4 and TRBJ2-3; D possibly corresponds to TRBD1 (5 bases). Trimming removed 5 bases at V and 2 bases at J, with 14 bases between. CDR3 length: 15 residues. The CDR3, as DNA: TGTGCCAGCAGTACCCACAGGACCTACACAGATACGCAGTATTTT. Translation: CASSTHRTYTDTQYF.

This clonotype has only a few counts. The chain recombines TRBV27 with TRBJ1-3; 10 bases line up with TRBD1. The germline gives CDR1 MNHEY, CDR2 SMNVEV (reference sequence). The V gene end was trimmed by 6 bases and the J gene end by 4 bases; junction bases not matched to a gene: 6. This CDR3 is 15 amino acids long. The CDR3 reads CASSLGQGLGNTIYF. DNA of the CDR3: TGTGCCAGCAGCCTGGGACAGGGGTTAGGAAACACCATATATTTT.

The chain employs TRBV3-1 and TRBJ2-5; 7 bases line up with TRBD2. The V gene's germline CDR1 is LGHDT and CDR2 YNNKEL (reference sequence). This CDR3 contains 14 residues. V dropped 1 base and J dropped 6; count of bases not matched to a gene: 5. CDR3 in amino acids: CASSQGLAGKTQYF. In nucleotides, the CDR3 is TGTGCCAGCAGCCAAGGACTAGCAGGGAAGACCCAGTACTTC.

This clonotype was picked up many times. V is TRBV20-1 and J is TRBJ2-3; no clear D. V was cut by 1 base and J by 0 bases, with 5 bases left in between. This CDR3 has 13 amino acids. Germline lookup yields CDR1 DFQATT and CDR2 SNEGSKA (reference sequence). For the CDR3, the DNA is TGCAGTGCTAGAGGCGGTAGCACAGATACGCAGTATTTT. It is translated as CSARGGSTDTQYF.

The CDR3 nucleotides read TGCAGCGTCACAACAGGGGGCATGTCTGGGGCCAACGTCCTGACTTTC. It encodes CSVTTGGMSGANVLTF. The J gene is TRBJ2-6, the V gene TRBV29-1, with 9 bases matching TRBD1. Germline loops: CDR1 SQVTM, CDR2 ANQGSEA. Losses at the gene ends were 6 bases for V and 1 base for J; bases not matched to a gene: 7. This CDR3 is built from 16 residues.

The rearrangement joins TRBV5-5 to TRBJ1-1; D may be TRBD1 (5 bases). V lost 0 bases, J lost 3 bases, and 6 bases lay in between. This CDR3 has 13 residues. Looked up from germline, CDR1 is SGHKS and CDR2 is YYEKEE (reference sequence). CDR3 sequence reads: CASSLGDDTEAFF. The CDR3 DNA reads TGTGCCAGCAGCTTGGGGGACGACACTGAAGCTTTCTTT.

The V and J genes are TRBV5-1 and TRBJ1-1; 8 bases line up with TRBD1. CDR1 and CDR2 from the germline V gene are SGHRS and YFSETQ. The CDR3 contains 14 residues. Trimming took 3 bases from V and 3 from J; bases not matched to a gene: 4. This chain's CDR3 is CASSSSTGDTEAFF. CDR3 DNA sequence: TGCGCCAGCAGCTCCTCGACAGGGGACACTGAAGCTTTCTTT.

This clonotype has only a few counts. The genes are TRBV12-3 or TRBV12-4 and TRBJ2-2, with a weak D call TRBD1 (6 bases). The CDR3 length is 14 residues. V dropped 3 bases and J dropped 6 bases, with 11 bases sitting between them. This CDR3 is CASSLAGAAGELFF. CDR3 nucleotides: TGTGCCAGCAGTTTGGCAGGGGCGGCCGGGGAGCTGTTTTTT.

CDR3: CATSRFSYNEQFF. In nucleotides, the CDR3 is TGTGCCACCAGCAGGTTTTCATACAATGAGCAGTTCTTC. The chain employs TRBV15 and TRBJ2-1, with D unresolved. V lost 3 bases and J 4 bases, leaving 7 bases between the germline ends. The CDR3 is 13 residues long. Germline V gene sequence: CDR1 LNHNV, CDR2 YYDKDF (reference sequence).

CDR3 sequence reads: CASSGGDSTEKLFF. The CDR3 region has the DNA TGTGCCAGCAGCGGGGGGGACAGTACTGAAAAACTGTTTTTT. The V call is TRBV9, the J call TRBJ1-4, with TRBD1 identical over 7 bases. This CDR3 contains 14 residues. Germline lookup yields CDR1 SGDLS and CDR2 YYNGEE. V lost 3 bases, J lost 7 bases, and 6 bases stayed unmatched.

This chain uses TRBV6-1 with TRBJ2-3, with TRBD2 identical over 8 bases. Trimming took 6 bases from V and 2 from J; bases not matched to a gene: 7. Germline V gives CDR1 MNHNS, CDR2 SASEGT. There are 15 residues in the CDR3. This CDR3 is CASRRRTSLTDTQYF. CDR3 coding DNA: TGTGCCAGCAGGCGTCGGACTAGCCTCACAGATACGCAGTATTTT.

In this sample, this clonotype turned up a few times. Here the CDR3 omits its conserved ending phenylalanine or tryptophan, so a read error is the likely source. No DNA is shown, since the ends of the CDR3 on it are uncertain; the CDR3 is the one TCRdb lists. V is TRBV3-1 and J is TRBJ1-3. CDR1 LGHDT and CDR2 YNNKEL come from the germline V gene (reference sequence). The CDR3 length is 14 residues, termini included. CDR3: CASSQVAGASLLVV.

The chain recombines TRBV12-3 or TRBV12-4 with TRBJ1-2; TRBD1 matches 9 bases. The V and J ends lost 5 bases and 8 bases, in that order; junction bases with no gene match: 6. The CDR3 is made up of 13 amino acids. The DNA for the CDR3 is TGTGCCAGCAGTAGAACAGGGGGCCGGGGCTACACCTTC. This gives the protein CASSRTGGRGYTF.

CDR3 in DNA: TGTGCCAGCAGCTTACGCGGGACTAGCGGGGGCACAGATACGCAGTATTTT. Its protein is CASSLRGTSGGTDTQYF. The chain carries TRBV11-1 and TRBJ2-3, with 13 nucleotides matching TRBD2. CDR1 SGHAT and CDR2 FQDESV come from the germline V gene (reference sequence). The V gene end was trimmed by 2 bases and the J gene end by 1 base; junction bases not matched to a gene: 3. This CDR3 comprises 17 residues.

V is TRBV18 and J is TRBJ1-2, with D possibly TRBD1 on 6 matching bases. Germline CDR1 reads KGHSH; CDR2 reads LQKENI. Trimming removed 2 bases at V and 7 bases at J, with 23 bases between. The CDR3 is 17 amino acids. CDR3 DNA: TGTGCCAGCTCACCAGTCGGGTCAGGGGTCGACTGGCTTGGCTACACCTTC. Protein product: CASSPVGSGVDWLGYTF.

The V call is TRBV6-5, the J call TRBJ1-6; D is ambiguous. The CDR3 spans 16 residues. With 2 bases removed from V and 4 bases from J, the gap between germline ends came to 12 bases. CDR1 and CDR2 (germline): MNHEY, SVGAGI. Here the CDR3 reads CASSYVGRGYNSPLHF. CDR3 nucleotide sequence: TGTGCCAGCAGTTACGTGGGCAGAGGATATAATTCACCCCTCCACTTT.

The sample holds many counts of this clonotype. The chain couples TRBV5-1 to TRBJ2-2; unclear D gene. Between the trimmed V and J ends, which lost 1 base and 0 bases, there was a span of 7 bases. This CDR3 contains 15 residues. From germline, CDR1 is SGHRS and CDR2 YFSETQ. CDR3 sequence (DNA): TGCGCCAGCAGCTTGAGCCAACCGAACACCGGGGAGCTGTTTTTT. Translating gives CASSLSQPNTGELFF.

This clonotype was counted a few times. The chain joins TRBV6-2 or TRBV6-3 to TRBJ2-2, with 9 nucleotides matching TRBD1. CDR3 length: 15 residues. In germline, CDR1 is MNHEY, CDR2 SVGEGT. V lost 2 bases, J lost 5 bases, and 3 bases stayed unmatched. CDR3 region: CASSYGTGQTGELFF. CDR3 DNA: TGTGCCAGCAGTTACGGGACAGGGCAGACCGGGGAGCTGTTTTTT.

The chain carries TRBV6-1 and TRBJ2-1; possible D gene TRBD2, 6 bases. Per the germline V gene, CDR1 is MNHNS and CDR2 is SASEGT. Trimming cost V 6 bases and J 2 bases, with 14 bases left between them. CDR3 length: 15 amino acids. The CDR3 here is CASSSSVGAYNEQFF. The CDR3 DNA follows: TGTGCCAGCAGCTCTAGCGTGGGGGCCTACAATGAGCAGTTCTTC.

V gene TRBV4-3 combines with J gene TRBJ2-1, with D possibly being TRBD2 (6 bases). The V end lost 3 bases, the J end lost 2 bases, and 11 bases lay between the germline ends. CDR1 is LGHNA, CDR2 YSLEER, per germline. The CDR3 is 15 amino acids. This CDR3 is CASSQEGSTYNEQFF. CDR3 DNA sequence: TGCGCCAGCAGCCAGGAGGGTTCCACCTACAATGAGCAGTTCTTC.